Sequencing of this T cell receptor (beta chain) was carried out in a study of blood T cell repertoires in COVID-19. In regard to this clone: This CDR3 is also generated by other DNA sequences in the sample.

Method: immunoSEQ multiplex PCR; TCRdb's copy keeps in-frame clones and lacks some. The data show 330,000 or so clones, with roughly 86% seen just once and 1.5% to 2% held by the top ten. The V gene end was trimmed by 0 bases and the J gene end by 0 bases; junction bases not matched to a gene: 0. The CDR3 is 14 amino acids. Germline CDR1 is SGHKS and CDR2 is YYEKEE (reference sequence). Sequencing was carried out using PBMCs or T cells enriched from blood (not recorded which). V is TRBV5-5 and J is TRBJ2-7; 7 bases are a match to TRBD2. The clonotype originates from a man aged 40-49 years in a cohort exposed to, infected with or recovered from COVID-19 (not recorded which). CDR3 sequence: CASSLASGSYEQYF. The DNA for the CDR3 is TGTGCCAGCAGCTTGGCTAGCGGCTCCTACGAGCAGTACTTC.